Shown below are 17 T cell receptor beta chains from a single sample sequenced in a study of cytomegalovirus exposure and HLA in healthy donors. Repertoires were generated with immunoSEQ multiplex PCR, while TCRdb's copy carries only in-frame clones and drops some. The sample records fewer than 85,000 clones, roughly 94% being singletons. Sequenced material: PBMCs. These receptors all come from a woman aged 18-35 years in good health and CMV-seronegative.

The gene calls are TRBV28 and TRBJ1-1, with 7 bases aligning to TRBD1. Germline CDR1 and CDR2: MDHEN and SYDVKM. V trimming: 6 bases; J trimming: 4 bases; junction bases outside the gene matches: 8. This CDR3 region has 14 residues. CDR3: CASSKAGGRTEAFF. The CDR3 DNA reads TGTGCCAGCAGCAAGGCAGGGGGGCGCACTGAAGCTTTCTTT.

As for this clone: Relative to the germline gene, one junction end is altered; a read error may explain this. The genes are TRBV7-7 and TRBJ2-3; TRBD2 agrees at 8 bases. This CDR3 is built from 17 residues. Germline assignment: CDR1 SSHAT and CDR2 FNYEAQ (reference sequence). CDR3 region: CASSLRLRPGGLDTQYF. CDR3 nucleotides: TGTGCTAGCAGCTTACGGCTCCGGCCGGGGGGGTTAGATACGCAGTATTTT.

This chain links TRBV19 with TRBJ1-5; D perhaps matches TRBD1 (5 bases). Trimming removed 3 bases from V and 0 bases from J, with 18 bases in between. The germline gives CDR1 LNHDA, CDR2 SQIVND (reference sequence). This CDR3 has 18 amino acids. In DNA form, the CDR3 reads TGTGCCAGTAGTATCAATCCCAGGGAACTTTATAGCAATCAGCCCCAGCATTTT. Protein sequence: CASSINPRELYSNQPQHF.

The chain carries TRBV5-4 and TRBJ1-2; weak D call: TRBD1 (5 bases). The CDR3 runs to 15 residues. Germline V gives CDR1 SGHNT, CDR2 YYREEE (reference sequence). V lost 7 bases and J lost 1, with 17 bases in between. The CDR3 sequence: CASWTAGGYNYGYTF. CDR3 sequence (DNA): TGTGCCAGCTGGACCGCGGGGGGGTATAACTATGGCTACACCTTC. Based on the CDR3 plus reference TRBV5-4 and TRBJ1-2, the full variable domain is ETGVTQSPTHLIKTRGQQVTLRCSSQSGHNTVSWYQQALGQGPQFIFQYYREEENGRGNFPPRFSGLQFPNYSSELNVNALELDDSALYLCASWTAGGYNYGYTFGSGTRLTVV.

This chain links TRBV4-1 with TRBJ2-1; 7 bases agree with TRBD1. J lost 8 bases, V lost 3 bases, and 16 bases had no gene match. Germline lookup yields CDR1 MGHRA and CDR2 YSYEKL. The CDR3 totals 17 residues. As DNA, the CDR3 is TGCGCCAGCAGCCACCCATCAGGCAGAGGGGGCCTGGATGAGCAGTTCTTC. It codes for CASSHPSGRGGLDEQFF.

The genes are TRBV5-4 and TRBJ2-1, with 12 nucleotides matching TRBD1. V shed 4 bases, J shed 7 bases, and the junction held 6 bases outside the gene matches. The CDR3 extends over 15 amino acids. The germline V gene has CDR1 SGHNT and CDR2 YYREEE (reference sequence). This chain's CDR3 is CASSAMGQGANEQFF. CDR3 DNA: TGTGCCAGCAGCGCCATGGGACAGGGGGCAAATGAGCAGTTCTTC.

V and J are TRBV5-4 and TRBJ1-4; 9 bases match TRBD1. Germline CDR1 SGHNT, CDR2 YYREEE (reference sequence). This CDR3 has 14 amino acids. J gave up 7 bases and V 4 bases, and 5 bases lay outside the gene matches. CDR3 nucleotide sequence: TGTGCCAGCAGCGCGACAGGGGGTTCTGAAAAACTGTTTTTT. The encoded protein is CASSATGGSEKLFF.

The CDR3 loop is CASSDSRTGADTQYF. The CDR3 DNA reads TGTGCCAGCAGTGATTCCAGGACAGGGGCAGATACGCAGTATTTT. V and J are TRBV6-4 and TRBJ2-3, with 9 bases matching TRBD1. The CDR3 is made up of 15 amino acids. The V gene's germline CDR1 is MRHNA and CDR2 SNTAGT. V was clipped by 3 bases and J by 4 bases; unmatched bases: 5.

The J gene is TRBJ2-1, the V gene TRBV5-4, with TRBD2 matching 11 bases. Germline V gene sequence: CDR1 SGHNT, CDR2 YYREEE (reference sequence). The CDR3 runs 18 residues. J gave up 3 bases and V 2 bases, and 10 bases lay outside the gene matches. DNA for the CDR3: TGTGCCAGCAGCTTTCCCCCTAGCGGGGGGACCCTCTACAATGAGCAGTTCTTC. Its translation is CASSFPPSGGTLYNEQFF. Variable domain in full (rest from reference TRBV5-4 and TRBJ2-1): ETGVTQSPTHLIKTRGQQVTLRCSSQSGHNTVSWYQQALGQGPQFIFQYYREEENGRGNFPPRFSGLQFPNYSSELNVNALELDDSALYLCASSFPPSGGTLYNEQFFGPGTRLTVL.

This chain joins TRBV11-1 and TRBJ1-1; 10 bases agree with TRBD1. The CDR3 runs 13 residues. Losses at the gene ends were 9 bases for V and 5 bases for J; bases not matched to a gene: 6. Germline CDR1 is SGHAT and CDR2 is FQDESV (reference sequence). The CDR3 sequence: CASTGQGETEAFF. CDR3 in DNA: TGTGCCAGTACAGGACAGGGGGAAACTGAAGCTTTCTTT.

The chain joins TRBV7-8 to TRBJ2-5, with D possibly being TRBD1 (6 bases). This CDR3 spans 17 amino acids. Germline lookup yields CDR1 SGHVS and CDR2 FQNEAQ. Trimming removed 3 bases at V and 1 base at J, with 18 bases between. In DNA form, the CDR3 reads TGTGCCAGCAGCTTCTCTAGCAGGGGCGTGAGCCAAGAGACCCAGTACTTC. This codes for CASSFSSRGVSQETQYF.

This chain links TRBV6-1 with TRBJ1-6, with a tentative D call TRBD1 (6 bases). Trimming pared 8 bases from V and 11 bases from J, leaving 13 bases between. The germline CDR1 and CDR2 sequences are MNHNS and SASEGT. The CDR3 has 12 residues. CDR3 sequence (DNA): TGTGCCAGCGGAACAGGGTACGCACCCCTCCACTTT. Its translation: CASGTGYAPLHF.

The chain has TRBV6-1 and TRBJ1-6, with D unresolved. V was pared by 4 bases and J by 9 bases, with 10 bases between. This CDR3 region has 13 residues. CDR1 MNHNS and CDR2 SASEGT come from the germline V gene. CDR3 in amino acids: CASSVEPFSPLHF. The CDR3 DNA sequence: TGTGCCAGCAGTGTGGAGCCGTTTTCACCCCTCCACTTT.

This chain links TRBV2 with TRBJ2-3; D unclear. Trimming took off 5 bases at V and 5 bases at J, with 8 bases between the two ends. Per the germline V gene, CDR1 is SNHLY and CDR2 is FYNNEI. The CDR3 runs 12 residues. The CDR3 coding sequence is TGTGCCAGCAGTACCGGGTTAGATACGCAGTATTTT. It is translated as CASSTGLDTQYF.

The chain employs TRBV19 and TRBJ2-7, with TRBD1 matching over 10 bases. Trimming cost V 3 bases and J 2 bases; bases outside gene matches: 1. Germline V gene sequence: CDR1 LNHDA, CDR2 SQIVND (reference sequence). The CDR3 has 14 residues. The CDR3 DNA is TGTGCCAGTAGTATCGACAGGGGGCCCTACGAGCAGTACTTC. Translation: CASSIDRGPYEQYF.

This clone was detected only once. The rearrangement joins TRBV5-6 to TRBJ2-2; D is uncertain. Deletions cut 3 bases from V and 0 bases from J, with 6 bases between. The length of the CDR3 is 14 residues. Per germline, CDR1 SGHDT and CDR2 YYEEEE. CDR3: CASSSPANTGELFF. The DNA for the CDR3 is TGTGCCAGCAGCTCCCCTGCGAACACCGGGGAGCTGTTTTTT.

The rearrangement joins TRBV27 to TRBJ1-5; D gene uncertain. CDR1 and CDR2 from the germline V gene are MNHEY and SMNVEV (reference sequence). There are 14 residues in the CDR3. V gave up 2 bases and J gave up 1 base, with 6 bases separating them. The CDR3 nucleotides are TGTGCCAGCAGTTTAGTTCAAAGCAATCAGCCCCAGCATTTT. Translating gives CASSLVQSNQPQHF.